These 21 T cell receptor beta chains were sequenced from one sample in a study of blood T cell repertoires in COVID-19. Some clones are missing from TCRdb's copy, which holds only in-frame ones; the method was immunoSEQ multiplex PCR. Of approximately 51,000 clones listed, around 85% are singletons. Sequenced: peripheral blood. The source is a human donor in a cohort sampled during active COVID-19.

This chain joins TRBV27 and TRBJ2-2; 8 bases agree with TRBD1. The CDR3 contains 15 residues. CDR1 is MNHEY and CDR2 is SMNVEV in the germline V gene (reference sequence). The junction had 4 bases not matched to a gene; V was cut back by 1 base and J by 6 bases. CDR3: CASSLFPGGAGELFF. DNA for the CDR3: TGTGCCAGCAGTTTATTTCCAGGGGGCGCCGGGGAGCTGTTTTTT.

This clone was counted a few times. V and J are TRBV7-8 and TRBJ1-5; D call uncertain. Germline-derived CDR1 and CDR2 are SGHVS and FQNEAQ. V gave up 3 bases and J gave up 0 bases, with 6 bases separating them. This CDR3 region has 14 residues. Here the CDR3 reads CASSLYSSNQPQHF. CDR3 sequence (DNA): TGTGCCAGCAGCTTGTACAGTAGCAATCAGCCCCAGCATTTT. The full variable domain, rest sourced from reference TRBV7-8 and TRBJ1-5, is GAGVSQSPRYKVAKRGQDVALRCDPISGHVSLFWYQQALGQGPEFLTYFQNEAQLDKSGLPSDRFFAERPEGSVSTLKIQRTQQEDSAVYLCASSLYSSNQPQHFGDGTRLSIL.

The V call is TRBV30, the J call TRBJ1-6, with D possibly matching TRBD1 (5 bases). Germline V gene sequence: CDR1 GTSNPN, CDR2 SVGIG (reference sequence). With 3 bases removed from V and 0 bases from J, the gap between germline ends came to 12 bases. CDR3 length equals 16 residues. Here the CDR3 reads CAWSLAGPSYNSPLHF. In DNA form, the CDR3 reads TGTGCCTGGAGCCTGGCAGGGCCCTCCTATAATTCACCCCTCCACTTT.

The CDR3 sequence: CASSLLTGNEQFF. The CDR3 region has the DNA TGTGCCAGCAGCCTTCTGACGGGCAATGAGCAGTTCTTC. The V call is TRBV27, the J call TRBJ2-1; D is ambiguous. V was trimmed by 6 bases and J by 6 bases, leaving 12 bases between them. Germline CDR1 reads MNHEY; CDR2 reads SMNVEV (reference sequence). This CDR3 has 13 residues.

This sequence joins TRBV11-2 and TRBJ2-2; D is possibly TRBD2 (6 bases). The CDR3 totals 14 residues. V was cut by 4 bases and J by 4 bases, with 10 bases left in between. Germline values: CDR1 SGHAT, CDR2 FQNNGV. The CDR3, as DNA: TGTGCCAGCAGCTCCGCGCGGGGCACCGGGGAGCTGTTTTTT. This translates into CASSSARGTGELFF.

Concerning this clone itself: Other DNA sequences in this specimen translate into the identical CDR3. The rearrangement links TRBV5-1 to TRBJ2-5; 8 positions agree with TRBD1. The length of the CDR3 is 14 residues. In germline, CDR1 is SGHRS, CDR2 YFSETQ. J gave up 4 bases and V 4 bases, and 6 bases lay outside the gene matches. CDR3 sequence reads: CASSPGQGRETQYF. CDR3 sequence (DNA): TGCGCCAGCAGCCCCGGACAGGGAAGAGAGACCCAGTACTTC.

The rearrangement joins TRBV10-3 to TRBJ2-7, with D tentatively TRBD2 (6 bases). Germline assignment: CDR1 ENHRY and CDR2 SYGVKD. The CDR3 is 16 amino acids. V dropped 1 base and J dropped 6 bases, with 19 bases sitting between them. The CDR3 DNA reads as TGTGCCATCAGTGAGTTCGCCGGGACTTCCTCTAGCGAGCAGTACTTC. Translating gives CAISEFAGTSSSEQYF.

In this sample, this clone turned up a few times. J is TRBJ1-6 and V is TRBV25-1; D remains ambiguous. Deletions cut 3 bases from V and 10 bases from J, with 7 bases between. This CDR3 comprises 12 residues. Germline CDR1 is MGHDK and CDR2 is SYGVNS. The CDR3 region has the DNA TGTGCCAGCAGTGATCCTGGCTCACCCCTCCACTTT. Its protein is CASSDPGSPLHF.

The DNA for the CDR3 is TGTGCCAGCGCCCCCGGGACAGGCCAGAATCAGCCCCAGCATTTT. Its protein is CASAPGTGQNQPQHF. The V gene is TRBV28, the J gene TRBJ1-5; TRBD1 matches 8 bases. Trimming at V came to 8 bases and at J to 4 bases, leaving 10 bases not matched to a gene. The CDR3 runs to 15 residues. CDR1 is MDHEN and CDR2 is SYDVKM in the germline V gene.

The V call is TRBV2, the J call TRBJ2-7; 11 bases line up with TRBD2. V was clipped by 5 bases and J by 2 bases; unmatched bases: 5. Germline V CDR1 and CDR2: SNHLY, FYNNEI. This CDR3 region has 15 residues. The chain's CDR3 is CASSPLAGGTYEQYF. The CDR3 DNA follows: TGTGCCAGCAGTCCCCTAGCGGGAGGCACCTACGAGCAGTACTTC.

V and J are TRBV10-3 and TRBJ2-7; 7 positions agree with TRBD1. The CDR3 is made up of 14 amino acids. The germline CDR1 and CDR2 sequences are ENHRY and SYGVKD. The trim removed 10 bases at V and 0 bases at J, leaving 9 bases unmatched. CDR3 residues: CASSLGQVSYEQYF. DNA for the CDR3: TGTGCCAGCTCCTTAGGACAGGTCTCCTACGAGCAGTACTTC.

V is TRBV12-3 or TRBV12-4 and J is TRBJ2-1; D may be TRBD1 (5 bases). V lost 5 bases and J lost 4, with 9 bases in between. The CDR3 has 13 amino acids. The CDR3 here is CASSGDSYNEQFF. The CDR3 DNA follows: TGTGCCAGCAGTGGCGACAGTTACAATGAGCAGTTCTTC.

The chain carries TRBV28 and TRBJ1-5; 8 positions match TRBD1. The CDR3 is 18 residues long. CDR1 is MDHEN, CDR2 SYDVKM, per germline. Trimming took 5 bases from V and 0 from J; bases not matched to a gene: 12. This CDR3 reads CASSPSYATGASNQPQHF. CDR3 coding DNA: TGTGCCAGCAGTCCATCTTACGCGACAGGGGCTAGCAATCAGCCCCAGCATTTT.

This chain connects TRBV19 to TRBJ2-5; TRBD2 agrees at 16 bases. This CDR3 contains 18 residues. The junction had 11 bases not matched to a gene; V was cut back by 5 bases and J by 5 bases. CDR1 and CDR2 (germline): LNHDA, SQIVND (reference sequence). CDR3 nucleotides: TGTGCCAGTAGTCTTACCGGGACTAGCGGGAGGGCCAGGGAGACCCAGTACTTC. This gives the protein CASSLTGTSGRARETQYF.

This chain uses TRBV27 with TRBJ2-7; TRBD1 matches at 10 bases. The germline V gene has CDR1 MNHEY and CDR2 SMNVEV (reference sequence). The CDR3 has 15 residues. V was pared by 8 bases and J by 6 bases, with 13 bases of the junction left unmatched. As DNA, the CDR3 is TGTGCCAGCGGAATACCGGGACAGGGGTTTCGCGAGCAGTACTTC. Its protein is CASGIPGQGFREQYF.

CDR3 loop: CASSQEGTGEYEQYF. The DNA for the CDR3 is TGCGCCAGCAGCCAAGAGGGGACAGGGGAATACGAGCAGTACTTC. The chain joins TRBV4-3 to TRBJ2-7, with 10 bases fitting TRBD1. Per the germline V gene, CDR1 is LGHNA and CDR2 is YSLEER. V lost 0 bases, J lost 4 bases, and 3 bases stayed unmatched. The CDR3 sequence is 15 residues long.

V and J are TRBV19 and TRBJ1-4; 7 positions agree with TRBD1. The CDR3 extends over 14 amino acids. Germline V gene sequence: CDR1 LNHDA, CDR2 SQIVND (reference sequence). V was pared by 8 bases and J by 6 bases, with 9 bases of the junction left unmatched. CDR3 nucleotide sequence: TGTGCCAGTTCCCGAAACAGGGGTGATGAAAAACTGTTTTTT. Translating it yields CASSRNRGDEKLFF.

The chain couples TRBV10-2 to TRBJ2-3; 11 bases are shared with TRBD1. With 4 bases clipped from V and 4 bases from J, the junction kept 7 bases outside the gene matches. Germline V CDR1 and CDR2: WSHSY, SAAADI. The CDR3 is 16 residues long. CDR3 bases: TGCGCCAGCAGTGCCCGGACAGGGGGCAGGGCAGATACGCAGTATTTT. Translating it yields CASSARTGGRADTQYF.

This clone has more than one count but fewer than ten. This CDR3 reads CASSLDGGQLKGYTF. The DNA of the CDR3 is TGCGCCAGCAGCCTGGATGGGGGACAGTTGAAGGGCTACACCTTC. V is TRBV5-1 and J is TRBJ1-2; 7 bases map to TRBD1. The trim removed 4 bases at V and 8 bases at J, leaving 14 bases unmatched. Germline CDR1 reads SGHRS; CDR2 reads YFSETQ. The CDR3 runs 15 residues.

V gene TRBV19 combines with J gene TRBJ1-1; D is possibly TRBD1 (6 bases). Trimming stripped 6 bases from V and 1 base from J, with 15 bases between. Germline CDR1 is LNHDA and CDR2 is SQIVND (reference sequence). This CDR3 is 15 amino acids long. This CDR3 reads CASSLDSLKNTEAFF. The CDR3 DNA reads TGTGCCAGTAGCTTGGACAGTCTCAAGAACACTGAAGCTTTCTTT.

The rearrangement uses TRBV28 and TRBJ1-1, with D uncertain. There are 14 residues in the CDR3. Germline lookup yields CDR1 MDHEN and CDR2 SYDVKM. The V and J ends lost 6 bases and 4 bases respectively, with 15 bases between them. The CDR3 DNA sequence: TGTGCCAGCAGCCGGCAGGTTGCGAGCACTGAAGCTTTCTTT. This encodes CASSRQVASTEAFF.